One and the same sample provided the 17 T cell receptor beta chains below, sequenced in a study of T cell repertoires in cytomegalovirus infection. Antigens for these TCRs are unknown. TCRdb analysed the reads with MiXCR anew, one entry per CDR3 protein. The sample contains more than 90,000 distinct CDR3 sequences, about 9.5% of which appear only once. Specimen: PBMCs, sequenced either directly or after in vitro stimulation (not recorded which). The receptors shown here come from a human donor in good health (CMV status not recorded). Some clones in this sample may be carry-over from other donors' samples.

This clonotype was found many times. In DNA form, the CDR3 reads TGCGCCAGCAGTCTCACAGCGAGGGGAGGGTTGGGAGAGACCCAGTACTTC. Its protein product is CASSLTARGGLGETQYF. The rearrangement links TRBV4-3 to TRBJ2-5, with TRBD2 matching over 7 bases. In germline, CDR1 is LGHNA, CDR2 YSLEER. This CDR3 contains 17 residues. V shed 6 bases, J shed 4 bases, and the junction held 17 bases outside the gene matches.

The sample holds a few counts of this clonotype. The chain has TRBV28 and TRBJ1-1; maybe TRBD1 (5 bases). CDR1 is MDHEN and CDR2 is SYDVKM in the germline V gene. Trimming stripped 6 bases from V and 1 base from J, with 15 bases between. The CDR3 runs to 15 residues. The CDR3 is CASSPNLGRNTEAFF. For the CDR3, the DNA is TGTGCCAGCAGCCCCAACTTGGGACGGAACACTGAAGCTTTCTTT.

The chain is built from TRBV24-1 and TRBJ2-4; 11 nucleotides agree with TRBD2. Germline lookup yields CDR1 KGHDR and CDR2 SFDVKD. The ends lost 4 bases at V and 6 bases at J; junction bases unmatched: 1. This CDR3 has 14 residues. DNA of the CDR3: TGTGCCACCAGTGACGGGACTAGCGGAAACATTCAGTACTTC. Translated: CATSDGTSGNIQYF.

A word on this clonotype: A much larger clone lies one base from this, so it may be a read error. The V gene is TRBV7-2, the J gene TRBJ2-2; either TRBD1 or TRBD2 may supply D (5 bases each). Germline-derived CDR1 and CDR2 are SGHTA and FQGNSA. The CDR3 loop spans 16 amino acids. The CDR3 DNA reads TGTGCCAGCAGCAACAACCGGGACGGTTACACCCGGGAGCTGTTTTTT. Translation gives CASSNNRDGYTRELFF.

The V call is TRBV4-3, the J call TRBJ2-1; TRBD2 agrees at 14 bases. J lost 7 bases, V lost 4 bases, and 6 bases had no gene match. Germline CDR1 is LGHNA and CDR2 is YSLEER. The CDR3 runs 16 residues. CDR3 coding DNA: TGCGCCAGCAGCCTCACCAGGACTAGCGGGAGGAATGAGCAGTTCTTC. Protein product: CASSLTRTSGRNEQFF.

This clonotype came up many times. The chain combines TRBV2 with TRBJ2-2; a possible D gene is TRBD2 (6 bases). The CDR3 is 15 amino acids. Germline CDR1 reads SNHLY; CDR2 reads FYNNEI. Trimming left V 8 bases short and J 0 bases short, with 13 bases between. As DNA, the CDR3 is TGTGCCAGCGTCGTGGGGGGAGCGAACACCGGGGAGCTGTTTTTT. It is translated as CASVVGGANTGELFF.

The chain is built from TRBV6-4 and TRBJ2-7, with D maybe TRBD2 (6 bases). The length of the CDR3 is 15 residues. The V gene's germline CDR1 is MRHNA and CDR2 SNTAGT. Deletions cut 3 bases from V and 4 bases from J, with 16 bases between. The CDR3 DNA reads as TGTGCCAGCAGTGAGTGGCCGGGGGTTCCTTACGAGCAGTACTTC. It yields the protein CASSEWPGVPYEQYF.

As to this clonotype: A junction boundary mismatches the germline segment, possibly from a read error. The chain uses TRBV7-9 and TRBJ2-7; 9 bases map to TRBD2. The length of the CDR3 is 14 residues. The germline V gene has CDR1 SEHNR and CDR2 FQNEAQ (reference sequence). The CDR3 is CASSRTSESYEQYF. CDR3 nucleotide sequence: TGCGCCAGCAGCCGGACTAGCGAATCCTACGAGCAGTACTTC.

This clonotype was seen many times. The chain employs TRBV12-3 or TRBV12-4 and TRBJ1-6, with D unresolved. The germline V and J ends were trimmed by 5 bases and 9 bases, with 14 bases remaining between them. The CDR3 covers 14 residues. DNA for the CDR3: TGTGCCAGCAGTCGGGCCCTTTTGGGTTCACCCCTCCACTTT. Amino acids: CASSRALLGSPLHF.

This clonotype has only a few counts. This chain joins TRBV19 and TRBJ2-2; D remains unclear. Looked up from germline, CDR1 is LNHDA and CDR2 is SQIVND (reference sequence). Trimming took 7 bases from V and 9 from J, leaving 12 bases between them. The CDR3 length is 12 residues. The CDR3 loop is CASTPNFWELFF. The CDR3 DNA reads TGTGCCAGTACCCCGAACTTTTGGGAGCTGTTTTTT. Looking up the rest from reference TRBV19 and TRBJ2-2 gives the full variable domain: DGGITQSPKYLFRKEGQNVTLSCEQNLNHDAMYWYRQDPGQGLRLIYYSQIVNDFQKGDIAEGYSVSREKKESFPLTVTSAQKNPTAFYLCASTPNFWELFFGEGSRLTVL.

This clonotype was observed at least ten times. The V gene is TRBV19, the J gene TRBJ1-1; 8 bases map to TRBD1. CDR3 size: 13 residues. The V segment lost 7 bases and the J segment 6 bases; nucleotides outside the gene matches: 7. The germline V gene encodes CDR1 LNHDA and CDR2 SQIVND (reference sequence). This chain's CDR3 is CASTDRVGPEAFF. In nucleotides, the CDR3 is TGTGCCAGTACGGACAGGGTGGGCCCTGAAGCTTTCTTT.

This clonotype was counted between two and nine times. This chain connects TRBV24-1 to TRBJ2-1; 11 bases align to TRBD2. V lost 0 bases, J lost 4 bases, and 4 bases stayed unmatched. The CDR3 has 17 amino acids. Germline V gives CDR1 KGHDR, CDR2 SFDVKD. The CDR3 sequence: CATSDLRTSGHYNEQFF. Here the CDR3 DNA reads TGTGCCACCAGTGATTTGAGGACTAGCGGGCATTACAATGAGCAGTTCTTC.

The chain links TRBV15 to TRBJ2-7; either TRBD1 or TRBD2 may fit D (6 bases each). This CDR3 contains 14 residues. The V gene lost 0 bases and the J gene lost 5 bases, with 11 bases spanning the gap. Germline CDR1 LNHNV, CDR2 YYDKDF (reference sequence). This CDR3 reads CATSRDRGRHEQYF. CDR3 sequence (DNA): TGTGCCACCAGCAGAGATCGGGGGCGCCACGAGCAGTACTTC.

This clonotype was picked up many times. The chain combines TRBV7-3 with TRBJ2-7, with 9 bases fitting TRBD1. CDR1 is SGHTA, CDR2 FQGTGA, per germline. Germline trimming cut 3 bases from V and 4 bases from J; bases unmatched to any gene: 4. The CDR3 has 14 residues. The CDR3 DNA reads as TGTGCCAGCAGCTTCGGACAGGGGCCATACGAGCAGTACTTC. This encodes CASSFGQGPYEQYF.

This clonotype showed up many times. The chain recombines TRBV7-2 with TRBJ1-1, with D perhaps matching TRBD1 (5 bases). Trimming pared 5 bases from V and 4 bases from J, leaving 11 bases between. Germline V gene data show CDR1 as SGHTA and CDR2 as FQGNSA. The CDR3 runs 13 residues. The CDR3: CASSPGTATEAFF. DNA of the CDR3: TGTGCCAGCAGCCCGGGGACGGCCACTGAAGCTTTCTTT.

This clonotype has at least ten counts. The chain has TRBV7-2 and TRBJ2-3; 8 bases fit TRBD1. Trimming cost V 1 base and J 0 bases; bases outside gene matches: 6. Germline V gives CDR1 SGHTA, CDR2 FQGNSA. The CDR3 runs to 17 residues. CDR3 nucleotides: TGTGCCAGCAGCTTAGTCCTGACAGGGGCCAGCACAGATACGCAGTATTTT. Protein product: CASSLVLTGASTDTQYF.

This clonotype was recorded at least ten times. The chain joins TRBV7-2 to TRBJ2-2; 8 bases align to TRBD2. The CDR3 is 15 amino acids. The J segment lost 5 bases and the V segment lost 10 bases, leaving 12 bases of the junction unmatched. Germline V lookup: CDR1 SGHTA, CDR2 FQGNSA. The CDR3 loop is CATHRAGVLTGELFF. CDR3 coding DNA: TGTGCCACCCACCGAGCGGGAGTGTTAACCGGGGAGCTGTTTTTT.